Below are 11 T cell receptor beta chains sequenced from a single sample in a study of blood T cell repertoires in COVID-19. Generated by immunoSEQ multiplex PCR, the TCRdb table keeps only in-frame clones and is missing some. The table records approximately 210,000 clones, just over 90% of them present only once. The specimen was peripheral blood. The receptor set was obtained from a man aged 30 to 39 with acute or convalescent COVID-19.

The rearrangement links TRBV7-6 to TRBJ2-2, with TRBD1 identical over 7 bases. Germline CDR1 and CDR2: SGHVS and FNYEAQ. The CDR3 contains 14 residues. After removal of 1 base from V and 6 bases from J, the junction contained 2 bases not matched to a gene. CDR3 protein: CASSLDQGAGELFF. CDR3 bases: TGTGCCAGCAGCTTAGACCAGGGGGCCGGGGAGCTGTTTTTT.

The chain links TRBV19 to TRBJ2-5; TRBD1 matches 7 bases. The V segment lost 8 bases and the J segment 1 base; nucleotides outside the gene matches: 4. From germline, CDR1 is LNHDA and CDR2 SQIVND (reference sequence). CDR3 length: 13 residues. In nucleotides, the CDR3 is TGTGCCAGTGGACAGGTGATCCAAGAGACCCAGTACTTC. It codes for CASGQVIQETQYF.

The chain combines TRBV27 with TRBJ1-3; D possibly corresponds to TRBD1 (6 bases). CDR1 and CDR2 (germline): MNHEY, SMNVEV (reference sequence). V lost 6 bases and J lost 1, with 13 bases in between. The CDR3 spans 15 residues. In nucleotides, the CDR3 is TGTGCCAGCAGCCTCAGGGGCGCGTCTGGAAACACCATATATTTT. The encoded protein is CASSLRGASGNTIYF.

The rearrangement joins TRBV6-5 to TRBJ2-5; 16 bases fit TRBD2. Germline values: CDR1 MNHEY, CDR2 SVGAGI. V lost 6 bases and J lost 5; bases outside the gene matches: 3. The CDR3 is made up of 15 amino acids. CDR3 in amino acids: CASRGLAGGEETQYF. CDR3 in DNA: TGTGCCAGCAGGGGACTAGCGGGAGGGGAGGAGACCCAGTACTTC.

The chain has TRBV25-1 and TRBJ2-3; D is perhaps TRBD2 (5 bases). This CDR3 spans 18 amino acids. The germline CDR1 and CDR2 sequences are MGHDK and SYGVNS. Trimming took 0 bases from V and 0 from J, leaving 16 bases between them. CDR3 loop: CASSEYPPGSSSTDTQYF. The CDR3 DNA sequence: TGTGCCAGCAGTGAATACCCTCCGGGAAGCTCTAGCACAGATACGCAGTATTTT.

The chain carries TRBV29-1 and TRBJ2-7; D possibly corresponds to TRBD2 (6 bases). The germline V gene has CDR1 SQVTM and CDR2 ANQGSEA. The CDR3 spans 13 residues. Deletions cut 4 bases from V and 5 bases from J, with 15 bases between. The CDR3 loop is CSVVGGGLHEQYF. CDR3 DNA: TGCAGCGTTGTGGGTGGGGGGTTGCACGAGCAGTACTTC.

The gene calls are TRBV19 and TRBJ2-3, with 7 bases aligning to TRBD1. With V trimmed by 1 base and J by 0 bases, 7 bases remained unmatched. CDR1 LNHDA and CDR2 SQIVND come from the germline V gene (reference sequence). CDR3 size: 17 residues. This chain's CDR3 is CASSIGRGGVSTDTQYF. The CDR3, as DNA: TGTGCCAGTAGTATAGGTCGAGGGGGCGTGAGCACAGATACGCAGTATTTT.

The V call is TRBV3-1 (or the pseudogene TRBV3-2), the J call TRBJ2-1; D unclear. Trimming left V 6 bases short and J 4 bases short, with 4 bases between. The CDR3 has 11 amino acids. The V gene's germline CDR1 is LGHDT and CDR2 YNNKEL (reference sequence). The CDR3, as DNA: TGTGCCAGCAGGACTTACAATGAGCAGTTCTTC. Protein sequence: CASRTYNEQFF.

V usage is TRBV15 and J usage is TRBJ1-2; D is possibly TRBD1 (5 bases). This CDR3 contains 14 residues. Germline CDR1 LNHNV, CDR2 YYDKDF (reference sequence). Trimming pared 0 bases from V and 3 bases from J, leaving 8 bases between. The CDR3 reads CATSRDRGYYGYTF. For the CDR3, the DNA is TGTGCCACCAGCAGAGATAGGGGTTACTATGGCTACACCTTC.

V and J are TRBV2 and TRBJ1-4, with D uncertain. This CDR3 is 14 amino acids long. CDR1 is SNHLY and CDR2 is FYNNEI in the germline V gene. Between the trimmed V and J ends, which lost 7 bases and 3 bases, there was a span of 12 bases. This CDR3 reads CASTREWANEKLFF. The CDR3 bases are TGTGCCAGCACCCGGGAGTGGGCTAATGAAAAACTGTTTTTT.

The V gene is TRBV28, the J gene TRBJ1-4, with 10 bases that match TRBD1. The CDR3 spans 15 residues. Germline-derived CDR1 and CDR2 are MDHEN and SYDVKM. J lost 8 bases, V lost 6 bases, and 9 bases had no gene match. CDR3 nucleotide sequence: TGTGCCAGCAGCCTGGGCGGGACAGGGGAAGAAAAACTGTTTTTT. Translating it yields CASSLGGTGEEKLFF.